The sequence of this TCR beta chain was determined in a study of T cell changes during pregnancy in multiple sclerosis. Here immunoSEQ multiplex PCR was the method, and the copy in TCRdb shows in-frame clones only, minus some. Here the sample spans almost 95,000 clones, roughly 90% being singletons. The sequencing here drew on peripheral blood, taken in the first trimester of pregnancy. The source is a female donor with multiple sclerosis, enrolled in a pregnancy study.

This CDR3 is CASSQGGRGADTQYF. CDR3 in DNA: TGTGCCAGCAGCCAAGGCGGGAGAGGGGCAGATACGCAGTATTTT. The rearrangement joins TRBV14 to TRBJ2-3; 7 bases line up with TRBD2. Germline trimming cut 1 base from V and 4 bases from J; bases unmatched to any gene: 5. This CDR3 is built from 15 residues. In germline, CDR1 is SGHDN, CDR2 FVKESK.